This passage covers 20 T cell receptor beta chains from one sample sequenced in a study of T cell changes during pregnancy in multiple sclerosis. Here immunoSEQ multiplex PCR was the method, and the copy in TCRdb shows in-frame clones only, minus some. The data contain 65,000 to 85,000 clones, about 93% of them singletons. The source was CD4+ T cells from peripheral blood mononuclear cells, collected after pregnancy. These receptors were collected from a female donor with multiple sclerosis, enrolled in a pregnancy study.

This clone was seen only a few times. The V call is TRBV6-1, the J call TRBJ1-5, with TRBD1 identical over 7 bases. This CDR3 is built from 14 residues. V was pared by 7 bases and J by 2 bases, with 5 bases of the junction left unmatched. Germline V gives CDR1 MNHNS, CDR2 SASEGT. Here the CDR3 reads CASKDRRGNQPQHF. Written as DNA, the CDR3 is TGTGCCAGCAAGGACAGGCGGGGCAATCAGCCCCAGCATTTT.

The genes are TRBV6-5 and TRBJ1-2; D is uncertain. The CDR3 contains 13 residues. Germline-derived CDR1 and CDR2 are MNHEY and SVGAGI. V was pared by 10 bases and J by 1 base, with 13 bases between. The CDR3 sequence: CATAVQRNYGYTF. The CDR3 coding sequence is TGTGCCACCGCGGTGCAGCGTAACTATGGCTACACCTTC.

The chain joins TRBV5-1 to TRBJ1-2; D uncertain. Germline CDR1 reads SGHRS; CDR2 reads YFSETQ. The CDR3 runs to 14 residues. V lost 4 bases and J lost 3, with 13 bases in between. CDR3 nucleotides: TGCGCCAGCAGCCGAGAGGGTACGGACTATGGCTACACCTTC. Protein sequence: CASSREGTDYGYTF. The whole variable domain, filled in from reference TRBV5-1 and TRBJ1-2, reads KAGVTQTPRYLIKTRGQQVTLSCSPISGHRSVSWYQQTPGQGLQFLFEYFSETQRNKGNFPGRFSGRQFSNSRSEMNVSTLELGDSALYLCASSREGTDYGYTFGSGTRLTVV.

The chain couples TRBV9 to TRBJ2-5; 9 bases match TRBD2. V lost 0 bases to trimming and J lost 1 base; unmatched junction nucleotides: 4. The CDR3 sequence is 16 residues long. From germline, CDR1 is SGDLS and CDR2 YYNGEE. CDR3: CASSVGSGGFQETQYF. The CDR3 DNA reads TGTGCCAGCAGCGTAGGGAGCGGGGGGTTCCAAGAGACCCAGTACTTC.

V and J are TRBV2 and TRBJ1-2; perhaps TRBD1 as D (6 bases). Germline assignment: CDR1 SNHLY and CDR2 FYNNEI. The CDR3 totals 14 residues. V lost 6 bases and J lost 0, with 11 bases in between. CDR3 nucleotides: TGTGCCAGCAGCTACGGGACACCTAACTATGGCTACACCTTC. It yields the protein CASSYGTPNYGYTF.

The chain is built from TRBV5-1 and TRBJ2-3, with 10 nucleotides matching TRBD1. Germline CDR1 reads SGHRS; CDR2 reads YFSETQ. This CDR3 region has 17 residues. V was clipped by 4 bases and J by 6 bases; unmatched bases: 14. As DNA, the CDR3 is TGCGCCAGCAGCCGTATCGGGACAGACAGGGGGCTGGATACGCAGTATTTT. Protein sequence: CASSRIGTDRGLDTQYF.

V gene TRBV6-6 combines with J gene TRBJ2-5; possible D gene TRBD2, 5 bases. The V end lost 6 bases, the J end lost 2 bases, and 7 bases lay between the germline ends. Per the germline V gene, CDR1 is MNHNY and CDR2 is SVGAGI (reference sequence). This CDR3 is built from 12 residues. CDR3: CASRDLQETQYF. CDR3 nucleotides: TGTGCCAGCAGGGACTTACAAGAGACCCAGTACTTC.

This chain connects TRBV7-9 to TRBJ2-5; TRBD2 matches at 7 bases. This CDR3 region has 14 residues. Trimming cost V 0 bases and J 6 bases; bases outside gene matches: 4. CDR1 is SEHNR, CDR2 FQNEAQ, per germline (reference sequence). CDR3 in amino acids: CASSLAGGPKTQYF. The CDR3 region has the DNA TGTGCCAGCAGCTTAGCGGGAGGGCCGAAGACCCAGTACTTC.

This clone was counted a single time. The chain is built from TRBV5-1 and TRBJ1-1; 7 bases are a match to TRBD1. CDR3 length equals 15 residues. The germline V gene has CDR1 SGHRS and CDR2 YFSETQ. Trimming removed 6 bases from V and 0 bases from J; junction bases left unmatched: 8. The DNA for the CDR3 is TGCGCCAGCACCCGGGACAGCACTCTGAACACTGAAGCTTTCTTT. Its translation: CASTRDSTLNTEAFF.

The genes are TRBV27 and TRBJ1-1; TRBD1 matches at 9 bases. Germline V gene data show CDR1 as MNHEY and CDR2 as SMNVEV (reference sequence). The CDR3 extends over 16 amino acids. Germline trimming cut 6 bases from V and 1 base from J; bases unmatched to any gene: 9. The CDR3 here is CASSLDRGRWNTEAFF. DNA for the CDR3: TGTGCCAGCAGCCTCGACAGGGGGAGATGGAACACTGAAGCTTTCTTT.

This clone has only a few counts. The V and J genes are TRBV2 and TRBJ1-2; TRBD1 aligns across 7 bases. The CDR3 sequence is 13 residues long. Germline values: CDR1 SNHLY, CDR2 FYNNEI. The trim removed 5 bases at V and 2 bases at J, leaving 2 bases unmatched. CDR3 amino acids: CASSPTGNYGYTF. The CDR3 nucleotides read TGTGCCAGCAGTCCGACAGGGAACTATGGCTACACCTTC.

The chain recombines TRBV6-5 with TRBJ2-6, with D unclear. Germline CDR1 is MNHEY and CDR2 is SVGAGI. This CDR3 is built from 15 residues. Between the trimmed V and J ends, which lost 8 bases and 2 bases, there was a span of 13 bases. Here the CDR3 reads CASRRDKAGANVLTF. DNA for the CDR3: TGTGCCAGCCGCCGCGACAAGGCTGGGGCCAACGTCCTGACTTTC.

The V call is TRBV7-9, the J call TRBJ1-4, with TRBD1 matching 10 bases. V trimming: 8 bases; J trimming: 7 bases; junction bases outside the gene matches: 4. The CDR3 is 13 amino acids. Germline loops: CDR1 SEHNR, CDR2 FQNEAQ (reference sequence). The CDR3 spells CASQDRGGEKLFF. The CDR3 coding sequence is TGTGCCAGCCAGGACAGGGGGGGTGAAAAACTGTTTTTT.

The chain couples TRBV6-6 to TRBJ2-7; 7 nucleotides align to TRBD2. The CDR3 runs 14 residues. Germline CDR1 is MNHNY and CDR2 is SVGAGI (reference sequence). Trimming removed 1 base from V and 0 bases from J; junction bases left unmatched: 0. DNA for the CDR3: TGTGCCAGCAGTTACTTAGCGGGCTCCTACGAGCAGTACTTC. Translated: CASSYLAGSYEQYF.

This chain links TRBV7-7 with TRBJ2-1; TRBD2 might be the D (5 bases). V lost 6 bases and J lost 12, with 18 bases in between. Germline V gives CDR1 SSHAT, CDR2 FNYEAQ (reference sequence). The CDR3 runs to 13 residues. CDR3 in amino acids: CASSSGRGSVQFF. CDR3 sequence (DNA): TGTGCCAGCAGTTCAGGACGGGGATCTGTGCAGTTCTTC.

V and J are TRBV19 and TRBJ1-3; possible D gene TRBD1, 5 bases. The CDR3 length is 13 residues. CDR1 is LNHDA, CDR2 SQIVND, per germline (reference sequence). Trimming pared 6 bases from V and 4 bases from J, leaving 10 bases between. The CDR3 DNA is TGTGCCAGTAGGGGACTCGGAGGAAACACCATATATTTT. Translating it yields CASRGLGGNTIYF.

The V and J genes are TRBV18 and TRBJ1-4; possible D gene TRBD1, 5 bases. Trimming cost V 3 bases and J 8 bases, with 13 bases left between them. This CDR3 spans 14 amino acids. CDR1 KGHSH and CDR2 LQKENI come from the germline V gene. CDR3 sequence: CASSPWQGEEKLFF. DNA of the CDR3: TGTGCCAGCTCACCCTGGCAGGGTGAAGAAAAACTGTTTTTT.

The rearrangement joins TRBV30 to TRBJ1-1, with TRBD1 matching over 7 bases. The CDR3 covers 17 residues. J was trimmed by 1 base and V by 3 bases; bases with no gene match: 14. In germline, CDR1 is GTSNPN, CDR2 SVGIG (reference sequence). In DNA, the CDR3 is TGTGCCTGGAGCCATACAAGATTTCGACAGGGGAACACTGAAGCTTTCTTT. This gives the protein CAWSHTRFRQGNTEAFF.

The chain recombines TRBV7-2 with TRBJ2-3, with D maybe TRBD1 (6 bases). CDR1 and CDR2 from the germline V gene are SGHTA and FQGNSA. The CDR3 is 15 residues long. Trimming removed 0 bases at V and 0 bases at J, with 7 bases between. The CDR3 DNA sequence: TGTGCCAGCAGCTTAGCGGGGGCTAGCACAGATACGCAGTATTTT. It yields the protein CASSLAGASTDTQYF.

The chain joins TRBV9 to TRBJ1-1, with D unresolved. The CDR3 covers 13 residues. Germline V gene sequence: CDR1 SGDLS, CDR2 YYNGEE. The V gene lost 0 bases and the J gene lost 5 bases, with 8 bases spanning the gap. The CDR3: CASSVEADTEAFF. CDR3 bases: TGTGCCAGCAGCGTAGAAGCGGATACTGAAGCTTTCTTT.